The rows below give T cell receptor beta chains drawn from one sample of a study of cytomegalovirus exposure and HLA in healthy donors. The table came from immunoSEQ multiplex PCR; TCRdb's copy has only in-frame clones and leaves some out. The table shows around 110,000 clones, with about 68% occurring only once. The sequencing sample was made of PBMCs. These TCRs come from a woman between 40 and 50 years old in good health and CMV-seropositive. Both conserved end residues are part of each CDR3.

V gene	J gene	CDR3 protein
TRBV7-9	TRBJ1-5	CASSLESQPQHF
TRBV4-3	TRBJ1-4	CASSQDRTGAGLWEKLFF
TRBV4-1	TRBJ2-2	CASSQDGVAGEATGELFF
TRBV5-6	TRBJ2-2	CASSLVGGGELFF
TRBV19	TRBJ1-5	CASSIIRDNNQPQHF
TRBV19	TRBJ2-1	CASSPGLGRYNEQFF
TRBV2	TRBJ1-4	CASSPGQGVKATNEKLFF
TRBV4-3	TRBJ2-3	CASSQGGSSDTQYF
TRBV4-3	TRBJ1-2	CASSSGQYYGYTF
TRBV5-6	TRBJ1-5	CASSVGTGNQPQHF
TRBV14	TRBJ2-7	CASSPGTLSLYEQYF
TRBV30	TRBJ1-1	CAGQGAPRAAFF
TRBV30	TRBJ2-1	CAWSVQSALYNEQFF
TRBV6-5	TRBJ2-6	CASSQTYSGANVLTF
TRBV6-5	TRBJ1-4	CASSYATGSNEKLFF
TRBV7-9	TRBJ2-7	CASSLEGEDEQYF
TRBV7-6	TRBJ2-7	CASSFTGGLSYEQYF
TRBV7-8	TRBJ1-5	CASSLGIRGQQPQHF
TRBV7-8	TRBJ1-1	CASREDMNTEAFF
TRBV27	TRBJ2-7	CASTFSPASGSYEQYF
TRBV15	TRBJ1-3	CATSRDPRDNGNTIYF
TRBV19	TRBJ1-1	CASRKQGENTEAFF
TRBV5-1	TRBJ2-7	CASSTGSGATYEQYF
TRBV15	TRBJ2-4	CATSRERQGSENIQYF
TRBV23-1	TRBJ2-5	CASSQSERELRETQYF
TRBV7-9	TRBJ2-1	CASSTRDSYNEQFF
TRBV9	TRBJ1-1	CASSVNPTGENTEAFF
TRBV18	TRBJ1-2	CASSPDGNYGYTF
TRBV5-1	TRBJ2-5	CASSLRIGGLGETQYF
TRBV6-5	TRBJ1-1	CASKFRGNTEAFF
TRBV11-2	TRBJ2-5	CASRGEEETQYF
TRBV4-2	TRBJ2-7	CASSQEAGNTDYEQYF
TRBV7-2	TRBJ1-4	CASSLGQTTGDGGKLFF
TRBV28	TRBJ2-1	CASSLLSKTYNEQFF
TRBV6-1	TRBJ2-7	CASRDSLASYEQYF
TRBV29-1	TRBJ2-2	CSAVGQNTGELFF
TRBV9	TRBJ1-4	CASSVATGTGYEKLFF
TRBV5-4	.	CASSDLRDPDYEQYF
TRBV19	TRBJ2-2	CASRPQGSNTGELFF
TRBV13	TRBJ2-2	CASSSNTGGRTGELFF
TRBV6-1	TRBJ1-4	CATTRTSPNEKLFF
TRBV4-2	TRBJ2-7	CASSQDLDGTGVYEQYF
TRBV15	TRBJ2-1	CATSRGFEDRLNEQFF
TRBV5-6	TRBJ2-3	CASSLVPSLAPGTDTQYF
TRBV28	TRBJ2-3	CASRQTSGTTDTQYF
TRBV4-1	TRBJ1-2	CASSSGTTGYYGYTF